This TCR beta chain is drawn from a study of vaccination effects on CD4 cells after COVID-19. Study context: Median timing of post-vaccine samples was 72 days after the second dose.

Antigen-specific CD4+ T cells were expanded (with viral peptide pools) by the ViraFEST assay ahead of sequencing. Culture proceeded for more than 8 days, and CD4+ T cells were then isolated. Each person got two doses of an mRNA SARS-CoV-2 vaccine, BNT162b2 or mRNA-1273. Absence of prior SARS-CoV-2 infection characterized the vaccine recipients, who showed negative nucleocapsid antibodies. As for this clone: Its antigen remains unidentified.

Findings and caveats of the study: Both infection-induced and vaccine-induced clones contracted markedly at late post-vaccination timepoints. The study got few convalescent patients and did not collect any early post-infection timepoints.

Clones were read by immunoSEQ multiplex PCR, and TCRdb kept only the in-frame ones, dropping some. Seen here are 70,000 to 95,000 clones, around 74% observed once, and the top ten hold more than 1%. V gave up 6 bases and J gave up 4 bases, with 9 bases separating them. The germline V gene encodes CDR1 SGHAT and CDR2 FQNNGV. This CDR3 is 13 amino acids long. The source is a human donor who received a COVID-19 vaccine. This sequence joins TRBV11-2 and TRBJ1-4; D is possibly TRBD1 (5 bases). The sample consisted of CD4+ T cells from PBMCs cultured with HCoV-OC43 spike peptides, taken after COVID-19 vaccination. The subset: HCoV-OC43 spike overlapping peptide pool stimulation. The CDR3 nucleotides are TGTGCCAGCAGACCGGGACTTAATGAAAAACTGTTTTTT. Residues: CASRPGLNEKLFF.